Here is one T cell receptor (beta chain) with its context. The data derive from a study of blood T cell repertoires in COVID-19. About the research overall: Sample material is recorded as cDNA or gDNA derived from T cells, B-cell-depleted T cells, or PBMCs.

In the original analysis: Estimated nucleated cell counts came from reference gene primer amplification. Profiled with immunoSEQ multiplex PCR; TCRdb holds only in-frame clones, not every one. From that table come the V and J calls and clone size; the DNA was used to work out D and trimming. The repertoire holds some 170,000 clones, with around 80% as singletons. The CDR3 contains 15 residues. Participants were placed into cohorts based on the clinical history they reported. The sample taken for sequencing was PBMCs or T cells enriched from blood (not recorded which). The clonotype was recovered from a man between 50 and 59 years old who had recovered from COVID-19. V is TRBV12-2 and J is TRBJ2-7; the D call TRBD2 from the table was never checked on the DNA. TRBV12-2 is labeled a pseudogene. The CDR3 reads CASRPGRGSRYEQYF. In DNA form, the CDR3 reads TGTGCAAGTCGCCCCGGGCGGGGGAGTCGCTACGAGCAGTACTTC.